This T cell receptor beta chain originates from a study of OX40 agonist ivuxolimab in advanced cancers. At the level of the study: An agonistic anti-OX40 (CD134) antibody, ivuxolimab, was used to treat the patients. Patients receiving dose escalation had hepatocellular carcinoma, melanoma, renal cell or head and neck cancer. Allowance was made for prior anti-PD-1, anti-PD-L1 or anti-CTLA-4 therapy, and around 41% had some.

Clones were sequenced by immunoSEQ multiplex PCR, and TCRdb holds only the in-frame ones, with some missing. The sample carries nearly 95,000 clones, approximately 94% recorded once. The sequence came from an adult with an advanced solid tumor such as melanoma, head and neck, liver or kidney cancer. Sequences were derived from CD4+ or CD8+ T cells sorted from blood, sampled in a trial of the OX40 agonist ivuxolimab.

CDR3 loop: CASSKGDLQGMETQYF. The CDR3 DNA sequence: TGTGCCAGTAGTAAAGGAGATCTACAGGGGATGGAGACCCAGTACTTC. This chain uses TRBV19 with TRBJ2-5; 7 positions agree with TRBD1. The germline V gene encodes CDR1 LNHDA and CDR2 SQIVND (reference sequence). CDR3 length equals 16 residues. With V trimmed by 4 bases and J by 5 bases, 13 bases remained unmatched.